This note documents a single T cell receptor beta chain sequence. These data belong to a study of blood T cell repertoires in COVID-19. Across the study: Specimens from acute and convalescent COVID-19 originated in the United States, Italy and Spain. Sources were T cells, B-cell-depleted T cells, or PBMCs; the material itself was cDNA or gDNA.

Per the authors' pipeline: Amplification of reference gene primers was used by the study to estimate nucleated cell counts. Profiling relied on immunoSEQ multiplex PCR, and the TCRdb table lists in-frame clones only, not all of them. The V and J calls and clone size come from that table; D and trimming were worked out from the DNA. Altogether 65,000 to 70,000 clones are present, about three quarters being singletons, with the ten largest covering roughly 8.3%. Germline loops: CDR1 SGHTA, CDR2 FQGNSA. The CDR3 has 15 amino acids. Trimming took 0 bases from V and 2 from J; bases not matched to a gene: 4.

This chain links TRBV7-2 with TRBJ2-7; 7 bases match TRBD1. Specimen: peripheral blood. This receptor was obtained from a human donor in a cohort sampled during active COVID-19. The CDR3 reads CASSLAWGQTYEQYF. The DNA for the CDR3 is TGTGCCAGCAGCTTAGCGTGGGGACAGACCTACGAGCAGTACTTC. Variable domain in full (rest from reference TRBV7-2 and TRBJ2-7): GAGVSQSPSNKVTEKGKDVELRCDPISGHTALYWYRQSLGQGLEFLIYFQGNSAPDKSGLPSDRFSAERTGGSVSTLTIQRTQQEDSAVYLCASSLAWGQTYEQYFGPGTRLTVT.